The 25 T cell receptor beta chains reported below all come from one sample, sequenced in a study of blood T cell repertoires in COVID-19. Using immunoSEQ multiplex PCR, the repertoire was profiled, and TCRdb retains in-frame clones only, with some absent. Found here are roughly 67,000 clones, just over 85% of them singletons; the top ten hold 4.1%. Specimen: peripheral blood. The receptors derive from a man aged 50-59 years with acute or convalescent COVID-19.

The chain has TRBV5-5 and TRBJ1-3; TRBD1 agrees at 7 bases. The germline CDR1 and CDR2 sequences are SGHKS and YYEKEE (reference sequence). V was pared by 4 bases and J by 0 bases, with 10 bases of the junction left unmatched. The CDR3 sequence is 17 residues long. This chain's CDR3 is CASSLQTGRYSGNTIYF. For the CDR3, the DNA is TGTGCCAGCAGCCTCCAGACAGGGAGGTACTCTGGAAACACCATATATTTT.

This clone has only one observation. This chain links TRBV9 with TRBJ2-2; D is undetermined. The germline gives CDR1 SGDLS, CDR2 YYNGEE. This CDR3 contains 16 residues. V gave up 4 bases and J gave up 1 base, with 14 bases separating them. This CDR3 reads CASSTNRYLNTGELFF. For the CDR3, the DNA is TGTGCCAGCAGCACAAACAGATACTTGAACACCGGGGAGCTGTTTTTT.

J is TRBJ1-2 and V is TRBV6-5; D possibly corresponds to TRBD1 (5 bases). The CDR3 is 12 residues long. Germline V gene data show CDR1 as MNHEY and CDR2 as SVGAGI. Trimming cost V 7 bases and J 4 bases, with 10 bases left between them. The CDR3 protein is CASTGTTYGYTF. The CDR3 nucleotides read TGTGCCAGCACAGGGACTACCTATGGCTACACCTTC.

In its sample, this clone was seen a few times. The chain recombines TRBV11-3 with TRBJ1-1, with 7 bases aligning to TRBD1. Germline V gene lookup returns CDR1 SGHNT and CDR2 YENEEA. The CDR3 runs 14 residues. J lost 5 bases, V lost 2 bases, and 5 bases had no gene match. The CDR3 DNA sequence: TGTGCCAGCAGCTTAAGGCACAGGGGAACTGAAGCTTTCTTT. Encoded protein: CASSLRHRGTEAFF.

The chain is built from TRBV6-2 or TRBV6-3 and TRBJ1-1; D unresolved. Germline assignment: CDR1 MNHEY and CDR2 SVGEGT. With 3 bases removed from V and 5 bases from J, the gap between germline ends came to 4 bases. This CDR3 has 11 residues. The CDR3 spells CASSYETEAFF. CDR3 nucleotide sequence: TGTGCCAGCAGTTATGAGACTGAAGCTTTCTTT.

This clone has just one count. The chain recombines TRBV2 with TRBJ2-7, with a tentative D call TRBD1 (5 bases). This CDR3 region has 12 residues. The V gene's germline CDR1 is SNHLY and CDR2 FYNNEI. With 4 bases removed from V and 6 bases from J, the gap between germline ends came to 10 bases. The CDR3: CASSVLGAEQYF. As DNA, the CDR3 is TGTGCCAGCAGTGTTCTAGGGGCCGAGCAGTACTTC.

The rearrangement uses TRBV29-1 and TRBJ2-1, with TRBD2 as a possible D gene (5 bases). V gave up 4 bases and J gave up 9 bases, with 16 bases separating them. Germline loops: CDR1 SQVTM, CDR2 ANQGSEA. This CDR3 is 13 amino acids long. CDR3 in amino acids: CSVAGYVNGEQFF. In DNA form, the CDR3 reads TGCAGCGTTGCGGGATACGTAAACGGTGAGCAGTTCTTC.

The chain employs TRBV28 and TRBJ2-3; weak D call: TRBD1 (6 bases). CDR1 and CDR2 from the germline V gene are MDHEN and SYDVKM. The CDR3 consists of 17 residues. With 5 bases removed from V and 8 bases from J, the gap between germline ends came to 26 bases. The CDR3 region is CASSPGGRVRGSSTQYF. CDR3 DNA sequence: TGTGCCAGCAGTCCCGGCGGGCGGGTCAGGGGCTCGAGTACGCAGTATTTT.

The chain combines TRBV7-2 with TRBJ1-6; perhaps TRBD1 as D (5 bases). CDR3 size: 15 residues. Germline V gene data show CDR1 as SGHTA and CDR2 as FQGNSA. The ends were cut back, 5 bases at V and 6 bases at J, with 14 bases in the middle. CDR3 region: CASSLFRVANSPLHF. The CDR3 region has the DNA TGTGCCAGCAGCCTCTTCAGGGTGGCTAATTCACCCCTCCACTTT.

The chain recombines TRBV18 with TRBJ2-2, with D possibly being TRBD2 (5 bases). The V gene's germline CDR1 is KGHSH and CDR2 LQKENI. Between the trimmed V and J ends, which lost 3 bases and 4 bases, there was a span of 21 bases. This CDR3 has 18 residues. The CDR3 loop is CASSPSLWGAGSTGELFF. CDR3 bases: TGTGCCAGCTCACCTTCTCTGTGGGGAGCTGGGAGCACCGGGGAGCTGTTTTTT.

The chain carries TRBV5-1 and TRBJ1-3, with D possibly being TRBD1 (5 bases). V lost 5 bases, J lost 4 bases, and 16 bases lay in between. The germline CDR1 and CDR2 sequences are SGHRS and YFSETQ. The CDR3 loop spans 15 amino acids. CDR3 protein: CASRKETASGNTIYF. The CDR3 DNA reads as TGCGCCAGCAGGAAGGAGACAGCTTCAGGAAACACCATATATTTT.

This clone was seen more than once but under ten times. This sequence joins TRBV4-1 and TRBJ2-1; D possibly corresponds to TRBD2 (6 bases). From germline, CDR1 is MGHRA and CDR2 YSYEKL. The CDR3 has 14 amino acids. V dropped 4 bases and J dropped 4 bases, with 11 bases sitting between them. As DNA, the CDR3 is TGCGCCAGCAGCCGAGCGACTAGTTACAATGAGCAGTTCTTC. Residues: CASSRATSYNEQFF.

The chain recombines TRBV12-3 or TRBV12-4 with TRBJ1-5; no firm D call. CDR3 length equals 12 residues. V was trimmed by 2 bases and J by 7 bases, leaving 6 bases between them. The CDR3 DNA follows: TGTGCCAGCAGTTTATTGGGCCAGCCCCAGCATTTT. This translates into CASSLLGQPQHF.

The chain combines TRBV2 with TRBJ2-3; TRBD1 matches 9 bases. Germline V gives CDR1 SNHLY, CDR2 FYNNEI. V lost 5 bases, J lost 2 bases, and 5 bases stayed unmatched. CDR3 length: 15 residues. The CDR3 loop reads CASSSGQGLTDTQYF. Written as DNA, the CDR3 is TGTGCCAGCAGTTCCGGACAGGGGCTCACAGATACGCAGTATTTT.

The J gene is TRBJ1-4, the V gene TRBV18; tentative D call: TRBD1 (6 bases). V lost 0 bases and J lost 8, with 10 bases in between. Germline lookup yields CDR1 KGHSH and CDR2 LQKENI. The CDR3 consists of 14 residues. The CDR3 region is CASSPPGRGEKLFF. The DNA of the CDR3 is TGTGCCAGCTCACCACCGGGAAGGGGGGAAAAACTGTTTTTT. The whole variable domain, filled in from reference TRBV18 and TRBJ1-4, reads NAGVMQNPRHLVRRRGQEARLRCSPMKGHSHVYWYRQLPEEGLKFMVYLQKENIIDESGMPKERFSAEFPKEGPSILRIQQVVRGDSAAYFCASSPPGRGEKLFFGSGTQLSVL.

V is TRBV11-2 and J is TRBJ2-5; D gene uncertain. V lost 5 bases to trimming and J lost 1 base, with 11 bases between them. There are 14 residues in the CDR3. Germline loops: CDR1 SGHAT, CDR2 FQNNGV. CDR3 protein: CASSPPSFQETQYF. Here the CDR3 DNA reads TGTGCCAGCAGCCCCCCCTCCTTCCAAGAGACCCAGTACTTC.

The chain recombines TRBV10-3 with TRBJ1-2, with 7 bases identical to TRBD1. The germline gives CDR1 ENHRY, CDR2 SYGVKD. This CDR3 region has 13 residues. V gave up 6 bases and J gave up 2 bases; unmatched junction bases: 3. The CDR3, as DNA: TGTGCCATCAGGCCGACAGGGAACTATGGCTACACCTTC. Protein sequence: CAIRPTGNYGYTF.

The chain recombines TRBV13 with TRBJ1-5, with D perhaps matching TRBD1 (5 bases). The CDR3 is made up of 13 amino acids. V lost 4 bases and J lost 13, with 17 bases in between. Germline V gene lookup returns CDR1 PRHDT and CDR2 FYEKMQ (reference sequence). CDR3 sequence reads: CASSSRGVGGQHF. In DNA, the CDR3 is TGTGCCAGCAGCTCCCGTGGGGTGGGGGGACAGCATTTT.

This chain connects TRBV5-1 to TRBJ2-7; weak D call: TRBD2 (5 bases). The V gene's germline CDR1 is SGHRS and CDR2 YFSETQ. This CDR3 spans 14 amino acids. Trimming pared 0 bases from V and 6 bases from J, leaving 13 bases between. The CDR3 region is CASSLEGRLSEQYF. CDR3 in DNA: TGCGCCAGCAGCTTGGAAGGGAGACTTTCCGAGCAGTACTTC.

V and J are TRBV7-2 and TRBJ2-1; D may be TRBD1 (6 bases). V lost 5 bases, J lost 2 bases, and 13 bases lay in between. Looked up from germline, CDR1 is SGHTA and CDR2 is FQGNSA. CDR3 length equals 15 residues. CDR3 sequence: CASSINGQPYNEQFF. As DNA, the CDR3 is TGTGCCAGCAGCATAAATGGACAGCCCTACAATGAGCAGTTCTTC.

The rearrangement links TRBV5-5 to TRBJ1-6, with D possibly being TRBD1 (5 bases). CDR1 SGHKS and CDR2 YYEKEE come from the germline V gene (reference sequence). V lost 0 bases, J lost 7 bases, and 14 bases lay in between. The CDR3 has 16 residues. The CDR3 spells CASSLVWQGFNSPLHF. The CDR3 nucleotides read TGTGCCAGCAGCTTGGTCTGGCAGGGTTTCAATTCACCCCTCCACTTT.

This rearrangement joins TRBV19 to TRBJ1-1; no clear D gene. CDR3 length: 13 residues. V dropped 5 bases and J dropped 1 base, with 8 bases sitting between them. Per the germline V gene, CDR1 is LNHDA and CDR2 is SQIVND (reference sequence). CDR3 in amino acids: CASSPTRNTEAFF. The CDR3, as DNA: TGTGCCAGTAGTCCCACACGGAACACTGAAGCTTTCTTT.

The gene calls are TRBV12-5 and TRBJ1-2, with TRBD1 matching 7 bases. Germline V gene sequence: CDR1 LGHNT, CDR2 FRNRAP. This CDR3 spans 14 amino acids. Losses at the gene ends were 5 bases for V and 1 base for J; bases not matched to a gene: 4. CDR3 in DNA: TGTGCTAGTGGTCCGACAGGGCTTAACTATGGCTACACCTTC. It translates to CASGPTGLNYGYTF.

The chain carries TRBV5-6 and TRBJ1-3, with D uncertain. Per the germline V gene, CDR1 is SGHDT and CDR2 is YYEEEE. Trimming cost V 0 bases and J 0 bases, with 13 bases left between them. This CDR3 spans 17 amino acids. As DNA, the CDR3 is TGTGCCAGCAGCTTGGGCCCGAACCCTAACTCTGGAAACACCATATATTTT. It encodes CASSLGPNPNSGNTIYF.

The rearrangement joins TRBV5-5 to TRBJ1-2, with a possible D match to TRBD1 (6 bases). Germline V gene data show CDR1 as SGHKS and CDR2 as YYEKEE (reference sequence). V was trimmed by 5 bases and J by 5 bases, leaving 10 bases between them. This CDR3 has 12 residues. The CDR3 loop is CASRGGSYGYTF. CDR3 in DNA: TGTGCCAGCAGAGGGGGAAGTTATGGCTACACCTTC.